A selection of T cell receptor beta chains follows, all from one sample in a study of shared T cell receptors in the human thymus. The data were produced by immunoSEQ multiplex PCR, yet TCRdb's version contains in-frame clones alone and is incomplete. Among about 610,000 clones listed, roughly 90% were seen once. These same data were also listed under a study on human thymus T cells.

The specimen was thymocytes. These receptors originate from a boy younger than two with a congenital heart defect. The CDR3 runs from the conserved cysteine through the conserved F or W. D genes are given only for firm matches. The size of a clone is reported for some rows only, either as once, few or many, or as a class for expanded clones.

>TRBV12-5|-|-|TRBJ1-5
CASGPDRPLMDQPQHF
TGTGCTAGTGGACCCGACAGGCCCCTCATGGATCAGCCCCAGCATTTT
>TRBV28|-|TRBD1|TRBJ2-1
CASRTHRGRRIYNEQFF
TGTGCCAGCAGGACCCACAGGGGGCGGCGTATATACAATGAGCAGTTCTTC
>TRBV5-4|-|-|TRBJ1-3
CASSFGQKPGNTIYF
TGTGCCAGCAGCTTCGGACAGAAGCCTGGAAACACCATATATTTT
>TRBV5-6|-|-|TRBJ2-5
CASSPGLHQETQYF
TGTGCCAGCAGCCCCGGACTCCACCAAGAGACCCAGTACTTC
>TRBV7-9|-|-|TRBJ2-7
CASSGSEMDFPTYEQYF
TGTGCCAGCAGCGGGTCCGAGATGGACTTTCCAACCTACGAGCAGTACTTC
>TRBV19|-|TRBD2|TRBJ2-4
CASSTGLAGAPRNIQYF
TGTGCCAGTAGTACGGGACTAGCGGGAGCTCCCCGTAACATTCAGTACTTC
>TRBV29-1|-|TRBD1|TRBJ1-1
CSVVPEDREKAFF
TGCAGCGTTGTCCCCGAGGACAGGGAGAAAGCTTTCTTT
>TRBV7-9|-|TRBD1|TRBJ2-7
CASSSWGTGTSYEQYF
TGTGCCAGCAGCTCCTGGGGGACAGGGACGTCCTACGAGCAGTACTTC
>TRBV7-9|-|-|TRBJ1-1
CASSPRYERGFTEAFF
TGTGCCAGCAGCCCCCGATATGAACGGGGATTCACTGAAGCTTTCTTT
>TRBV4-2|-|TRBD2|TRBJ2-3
CASSQDRKGRGDTQYF
TGTGCCAGCAGCCAAGATCGGAAGGGGAGGGGAGATACGCAGTATTTT
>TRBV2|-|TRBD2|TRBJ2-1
CASSGGLAPYNEQFF
TGTGCCAGCAGTGGGGGACTAGCGCCTTACAATGAGCAGTTCTTC
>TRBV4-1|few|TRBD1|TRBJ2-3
CASSHPGQGVNTQYF
TGCGCCAGCAGCCATCCGGGACAGGGGGTGAATACGCAGTATTTT
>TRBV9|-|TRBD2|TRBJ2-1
CASSGSGGVGGNEQFF
TGTGCCAGCAGCGGGTCGGGGGGAGTGGGTGGGAATGAGCAGTTCTTC
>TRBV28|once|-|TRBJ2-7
CASSLRAGFYEQYF
TGTGCCAGCAGTTTGCGAGCAGGTTTCTACGAGCAGTACTTC
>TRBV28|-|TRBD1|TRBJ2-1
CASSQRGGGDRGSNEQFF
TGTGCCAGCAGTCAACGGGGGGGAGGGGACAGGGGGAGCAATGAGCAGTTCTTC
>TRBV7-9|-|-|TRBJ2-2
CASSPSSGCELFF
TGTGCCAGCAGCCCGAGCTCAGGGTGTGAGCTGTTTTTT
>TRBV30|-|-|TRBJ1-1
CAWMEGVAEAFF
TGTGCCTGGATGGAGGGAGTAGCTGAAGCTTTCTTT
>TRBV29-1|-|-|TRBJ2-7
CSVAGIRYEQYF
TGCAGCGTTGCCGGGATCCGGTACGAGCAGTACTTC
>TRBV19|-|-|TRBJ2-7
CASSIDHDSGYEQYF
TGTGCCAGTAGTATAGATCATGACTCCGGCTACGAGCAGTACTTC
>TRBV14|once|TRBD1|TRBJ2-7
CASSQDTRTGGYEQYF
TGTGCCAGCAGCCAAGATACCCGGACAGGGGGCTACGAGCAGTACTTC
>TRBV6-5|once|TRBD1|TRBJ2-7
CASKKGGGQNYEQYF
TGTGCCAGCAAAAAGGGTGGGGGACAGAACTACGAGCAGTACTTC
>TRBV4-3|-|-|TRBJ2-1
CASSPIWPGNEQFF
TGCGCCAGCAGCCCCATTTGGCCGGGGAATGAGCAGTTCTTC
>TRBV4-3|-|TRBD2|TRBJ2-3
CASSQGTSGGTTDTQYF
TGCGCCAGCAGCCAAGGGACTAGCGGGGGGACCACAGATACGCAGTATTTT
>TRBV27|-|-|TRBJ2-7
CASSLAPRESYEQYF
TGTGCCAGCAGTTTAGCCCCAAGGGAGTCCTACGAGCAGTACTTC
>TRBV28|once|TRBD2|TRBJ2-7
CASSPSGDYEQYF
TGTGCCAGCAGTCCGAGCGGGGACTACGAGCAGTACTTC
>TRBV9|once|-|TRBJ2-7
CASSGSRGDEQYF
TGTGCCAGCAGCGGTTCACGCGGGGACGAGCAGTACTTC
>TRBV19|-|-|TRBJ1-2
CATRGPGYTF
TGTGCCACCAGAGGTCCGGGCTACACCTTC
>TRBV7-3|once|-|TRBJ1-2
CASSFRTADGYTF
TGTGCCAGCAGCTTTAGGACAGCAGATGGCTACACCTTC
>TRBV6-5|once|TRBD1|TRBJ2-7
CASSPTGDCDEQYF
TGTGCCAGCAGTCCAACAGGGGATTGCGACGAGCAGTACTTC
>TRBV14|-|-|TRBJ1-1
CASSQDIPFYTEAFF
TGTGCCAGCAGCCAAGATATCCCCTTCTACACTGAAGCTTTCTTT
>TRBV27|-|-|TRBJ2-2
CASSLYKWQAGELFF
TGTGCCAGCAGTTTATACAAGTGGCAGGCCGGGGAGCTGTTTTTT
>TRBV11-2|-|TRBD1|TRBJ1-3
CASSFRGLGNTIYF
TGTGCCAGCAGCTTCAGGGGGCTCGGAAACACCATATATTTT
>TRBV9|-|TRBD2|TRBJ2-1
CASSAYPRESSYNEQFF
TGTGCCAGCAGCGCCTACCCGCGGGAGAGCTCCTACAATGAGCAGTTCTTC
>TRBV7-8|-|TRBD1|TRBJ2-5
CASSDRDRGEETQYF
TGTGCCAGCAGCGATAGGGACAGAGGCGAAGAGACCCAGTACTTC
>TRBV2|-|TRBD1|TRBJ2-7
CASGLGTGYEQYF
TGTGCCAGCGGACTCGGGACAGGGTACGAGCAGTACTTC
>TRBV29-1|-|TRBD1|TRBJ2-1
CSVETQVGDRDYNEQFF
TGCAGCGTTGAAACTCAAGTGGGGGACAGGGACTACAATGAGCAGTTCTTC
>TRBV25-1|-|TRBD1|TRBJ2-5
CASSESTGTGQETQYF
TGTGCCAGCAGTGAGTCCACCGGGACAGGCCAAGAGACCCAGTACTTC
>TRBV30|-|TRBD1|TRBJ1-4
CAWTPGQGGGEKLFF
TGTGCCTGGACTCCGGGACAGGGGGGGGGTGAAAAACTGTTTTTT
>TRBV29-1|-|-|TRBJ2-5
CSVRGATQETQYF
TGCAGCGTGCGGGGCGCCACCCAAGAGACCCAGTACTTC
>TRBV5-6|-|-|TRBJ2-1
CASASGLSYNEQFF
TGTGCCAGCGCCTCAGGGCTCTCCTACAATGAGCAGTTCTTC
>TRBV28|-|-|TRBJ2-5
CASSFSGTQYF
TGTGCCAGCAGTTTCTCGGGGACCCAGTACTTC
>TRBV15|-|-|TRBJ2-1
CATAAVRGSYNEQFF
TGTGCCACCGCGGCCGTTCGGGGCTCCTACAATGAGCAGTTCTTC
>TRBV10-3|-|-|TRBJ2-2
CAISESGSAAAAGELFF
TGTGCCATCAGTGAGTCGGGGAGCGCCGCCGCGGCCGGGGAGCTGTTTTTT
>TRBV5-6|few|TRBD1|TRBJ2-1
CASSGQGEENEQFF
TGTGCCAGCAGTGGACAGGGGGAGGAAAATGAGCAGTTCTTC
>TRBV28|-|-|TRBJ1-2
CASSFLKGDYGYTF
TGTGCCAGCAGTTTTCTGAAGGGGGACTATGGCTACACCTTC
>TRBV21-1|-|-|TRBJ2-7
CASSIGGVSSYEQYF
TGTGCCAGCAGCATAGGCGGGGTAAGCTCCTACGAGCAGTACTTC
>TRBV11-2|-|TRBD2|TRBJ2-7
CASSLRLAGRTDYEQYF
TGTGCCAGCAGCTTACGGCTAGCGGGACGAACAGACTACGAGCAGTACTTC
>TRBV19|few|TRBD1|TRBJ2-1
CASSMGDSYNEQFF
TGTGCCAGTAGTATGGGGGACAGTTACAATGAGCAGTTCTTC
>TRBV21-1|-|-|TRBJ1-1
CASSKLGQKPNTEAFF
TGTGCCAGCAGCAAACTCGGACAGAAACCGAACACTGAAGCTTTCTTT